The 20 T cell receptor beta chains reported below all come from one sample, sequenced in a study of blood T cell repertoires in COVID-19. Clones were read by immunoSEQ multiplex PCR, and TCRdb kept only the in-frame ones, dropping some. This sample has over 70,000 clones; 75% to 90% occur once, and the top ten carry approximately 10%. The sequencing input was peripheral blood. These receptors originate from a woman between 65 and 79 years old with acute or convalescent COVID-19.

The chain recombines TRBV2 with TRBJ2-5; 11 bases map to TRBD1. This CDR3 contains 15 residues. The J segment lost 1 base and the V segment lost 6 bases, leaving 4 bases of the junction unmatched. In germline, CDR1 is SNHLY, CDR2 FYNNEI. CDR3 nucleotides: TGTGCCAGCAGCAGGGACAGGGGGTTCCAAGAGACCCAGTACTTC. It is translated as CASSRDRGFQETQYF.

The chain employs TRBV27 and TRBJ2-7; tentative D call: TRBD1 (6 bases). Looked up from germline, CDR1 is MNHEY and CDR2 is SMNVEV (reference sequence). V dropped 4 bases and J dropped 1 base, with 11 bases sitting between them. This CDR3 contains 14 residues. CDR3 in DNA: TGTGCCAGCAGTTCCGGACAGTGGTCCTACGAGCAGTACTTC. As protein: CASSSGQWSYEQYF.

This chain's CDR3 is CASSLALTSGRWDTQYF. In DNA form, the CDR3 reads TGCGCCAGCAGCTTGGCCCTAACTAGCGGGAGATGGGATACGCAGTATTTT. This chain links TRBV5-1 with TRBJ2-3; TRBD2 aligns across 11 bases. V lost 0 bases to trimming and J lost 6 bases; unmatched junction nucleotides: 9. CDR1 and CDR2 (germline): SGHRS, YFSETQ. This CDR3 spans 17 amino acids.

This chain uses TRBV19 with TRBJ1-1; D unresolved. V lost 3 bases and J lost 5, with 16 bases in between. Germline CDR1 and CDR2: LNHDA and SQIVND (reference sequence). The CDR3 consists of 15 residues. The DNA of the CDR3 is TGTGCCAGTAGTATCCGACGGGGAGGTGTAACTGAAGCTTTCTTT. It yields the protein CASSIRRGGVTEAFF.

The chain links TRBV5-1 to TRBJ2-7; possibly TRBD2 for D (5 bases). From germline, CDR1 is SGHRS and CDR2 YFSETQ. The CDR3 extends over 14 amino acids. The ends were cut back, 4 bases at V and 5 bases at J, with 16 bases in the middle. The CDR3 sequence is CASSRGWGGNEQYF. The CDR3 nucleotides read TGCGCCAGCAGCCGCGGGTGGGGTGGGAACGAGCAGTACTTC.

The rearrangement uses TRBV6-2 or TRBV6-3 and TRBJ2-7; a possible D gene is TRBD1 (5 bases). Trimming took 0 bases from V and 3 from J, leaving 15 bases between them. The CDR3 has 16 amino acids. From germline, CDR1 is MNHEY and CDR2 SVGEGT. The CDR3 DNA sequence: TGTGCCAGCAGTTACTCGGTCCGACAGACCAGCTACGAGCAGTACTTC. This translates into CASSYSVRQTSYEQYF.

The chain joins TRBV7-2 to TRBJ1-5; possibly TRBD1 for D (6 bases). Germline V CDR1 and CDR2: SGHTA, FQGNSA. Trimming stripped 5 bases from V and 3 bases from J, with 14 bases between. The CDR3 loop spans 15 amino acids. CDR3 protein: CASSPGTSFNQPQHF. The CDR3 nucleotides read TGTGCCAGCAGCCCCGGGACATCTTTCAATCAGCCCCAGCATTTT.

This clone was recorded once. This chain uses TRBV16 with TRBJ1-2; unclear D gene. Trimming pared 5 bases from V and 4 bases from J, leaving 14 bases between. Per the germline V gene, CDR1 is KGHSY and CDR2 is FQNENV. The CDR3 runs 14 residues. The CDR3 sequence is CASSVELNGYGYTF. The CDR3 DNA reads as TGTGCCAGCAGCGTTGAGCTCAACGGCTATGGCTACACCTTC. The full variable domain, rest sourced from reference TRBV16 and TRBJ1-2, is GEEVAQTPKHLVRGEGQKAKLYCAPIKGHSYVFWYQQVLKNEFKFLISFQNENVFDETGMPKERFSAKCLPNSPCSLEIQATKLEDSAVYFCASSVELNGYGYTFGSGTRLTVV.

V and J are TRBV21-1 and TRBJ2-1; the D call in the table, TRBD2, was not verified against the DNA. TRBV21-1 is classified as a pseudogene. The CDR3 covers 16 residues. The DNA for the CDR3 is TGTGCCAGCAGCACCAACGGGGGAGGCTCCTACAATGAGCAGTTCTTC. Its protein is CASSTNGGGSYNEQFF.

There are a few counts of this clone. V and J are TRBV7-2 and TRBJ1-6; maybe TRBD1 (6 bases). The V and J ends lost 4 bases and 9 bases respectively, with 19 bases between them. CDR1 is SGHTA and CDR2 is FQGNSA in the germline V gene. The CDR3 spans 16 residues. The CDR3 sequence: CASSYNRVEGSSPLHF. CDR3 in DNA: TGTGCCAGCAGCTATAACAGGGTTGAGGGAAGTTCACCCCTCCACTTT.

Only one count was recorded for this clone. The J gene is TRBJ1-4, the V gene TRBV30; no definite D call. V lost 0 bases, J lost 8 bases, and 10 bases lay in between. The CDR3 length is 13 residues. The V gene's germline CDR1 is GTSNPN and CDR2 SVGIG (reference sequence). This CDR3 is CAWSVLYREKLFF. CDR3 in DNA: TGTGCCTGGAGTGTACTATATCGAGAAAAACTGTTTTTT. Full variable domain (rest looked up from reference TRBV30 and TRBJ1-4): SQTIHQWPATLVQPVGSPLSLECTVEGTSNPNLYWYRQAAGRGLQLLFYSVGIGQISSEVPQNLSASRPQDRQFILSSKKLLLSDSGFYLCAWSVLYREKLFFGSGTQLSVL.

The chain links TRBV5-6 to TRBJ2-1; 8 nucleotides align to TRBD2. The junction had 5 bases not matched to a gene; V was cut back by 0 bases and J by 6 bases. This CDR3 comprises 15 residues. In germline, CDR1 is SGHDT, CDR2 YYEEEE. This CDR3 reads CASSLGLALSNEQFF. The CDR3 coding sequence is TGTGCCAGCAGCTTGGGACTAGCGTTATCCAATGAGCAGTTCTTC. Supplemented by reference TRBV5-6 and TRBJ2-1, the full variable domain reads DAGVTQSPTHLIKTRGQQVTLRCSPKSGHDTVSWYQQALGQGPQFIFQYYEEEERQRGNFPDRFSGHQFPNYSSELNVNALLLGDSALYLCASSLGLALSNEQFFGPGTRLTVL.

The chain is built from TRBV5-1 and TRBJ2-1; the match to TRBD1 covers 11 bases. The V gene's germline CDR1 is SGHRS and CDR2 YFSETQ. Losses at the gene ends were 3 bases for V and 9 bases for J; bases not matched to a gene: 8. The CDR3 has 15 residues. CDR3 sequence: CASSYGQGAIGEQFF. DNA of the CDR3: TGCGCCAGCAGCTACGGACAGGGGGCAATTGGTGAGCAGTTCTTC.

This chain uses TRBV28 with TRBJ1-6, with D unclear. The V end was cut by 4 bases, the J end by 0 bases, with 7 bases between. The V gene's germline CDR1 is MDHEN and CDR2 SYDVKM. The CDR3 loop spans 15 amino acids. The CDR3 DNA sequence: TGTGCCAGCAGTTATGCCAGCTCCTATAATTCACCCCTCCACTTT. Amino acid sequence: CASSYASSYNSPLHF. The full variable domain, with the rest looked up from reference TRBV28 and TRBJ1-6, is DVKVTQSSRYLVKRTGEKVFLECVQDMDHENMFWYRQDPGLGLRLIYFSYDVKMKEKGDIPEGYSVSREKKERFSLILESASTNQTSMYLCASSYASSYNSPLHFGNGTRLTVT.

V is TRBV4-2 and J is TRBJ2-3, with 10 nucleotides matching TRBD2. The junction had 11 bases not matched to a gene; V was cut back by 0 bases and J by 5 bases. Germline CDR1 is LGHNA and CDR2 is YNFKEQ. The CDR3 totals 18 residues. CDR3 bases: TGTGCCAGCAGCCAAGATATTACCAGCGGGAGGGCCATAGATACGCAGTATTTT. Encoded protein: CASSQDITSGRAIDTQYF.

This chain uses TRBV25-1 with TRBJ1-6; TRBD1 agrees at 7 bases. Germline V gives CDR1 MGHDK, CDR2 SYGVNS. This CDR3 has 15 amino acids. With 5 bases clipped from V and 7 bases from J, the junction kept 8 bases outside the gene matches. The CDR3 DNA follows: TGTGCCAGCAGTCGCCAGACAGGGCGGAATTCACCCCTCCACTTT. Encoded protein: CASSRQTGRNSPLHF.

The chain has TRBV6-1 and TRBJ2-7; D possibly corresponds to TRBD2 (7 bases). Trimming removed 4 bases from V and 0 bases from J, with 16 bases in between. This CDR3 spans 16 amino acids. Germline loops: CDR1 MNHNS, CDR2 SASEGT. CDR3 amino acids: CASSAWGGASSYEQYF. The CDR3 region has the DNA TGTGCCAGCAGTGCTTGGGGGGGGGCGAGCTCCTACGAGCAGTACTTC.

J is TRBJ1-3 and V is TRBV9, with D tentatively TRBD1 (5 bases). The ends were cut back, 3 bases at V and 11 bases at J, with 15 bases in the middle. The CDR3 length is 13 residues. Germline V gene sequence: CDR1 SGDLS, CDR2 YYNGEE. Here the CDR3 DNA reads TGTGCCAGCAGCGCCCAGGGAATTCACGCCATATATTTT. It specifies CASSAQGIHAIYF.

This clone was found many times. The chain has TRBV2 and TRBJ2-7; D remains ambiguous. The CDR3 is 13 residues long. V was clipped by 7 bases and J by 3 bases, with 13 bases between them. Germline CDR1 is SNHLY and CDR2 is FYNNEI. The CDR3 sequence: CASKSRNNYEQYF. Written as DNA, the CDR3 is TGTGCCAGCAAGTCCAGGAACAACTACGAGCAGTACTTC.

The CDR3 DNA reads as TGCGCCAGCAGCTTGTTGGCAGCGGGAGAGCAGTACTTC. Translation gives CASSLLAAGEQYF. The V call is TRBV5-1, the J call TRBJ2-7, with 7 bases aligning to TRBD2. This CDR3 is 13 amino acids long. After removal of 1 base from V and 7 bases from J, the junction contained 5 bases not matched to a gene. Germline V CDR1 and CDR2: SGHRS, YFSETQ. Based on the CDR3 plus reference TRBV5-1 and TRBJ2-7, the full variable domain is KAGVTQTPRYLIKTRGQQVTLSCSPISGHRSVSWYQQTPGQGLQFLFEYFSETQRNKGNFPGRFSGRQFSNSRSEMNVSTLELGDSALYLCASSLLAAGEQYFGPGTRLTVT.